These 18 T cell receptor beta chains came from one sample sequenced in a study of T-cell reconstitution after alpha-beta-depleted transplantation in children. Preparation of the TCRbeta library was carried out with unique molecular identifiers. Using its own MiXCR run on the PCR reads, TCRdb lists one record per CDR3 protein. The sample carries 280,000 or so distinct CDR3 sequences, 11% recorded once. The sample in question was peripheral blood, obtained 180 days after TCRalphabeta/CD19-depleted stem cell transplant. All receptors derive from a male patient under 10 years old who had a stem cell transplant for chronic granulomatous disease, so the T cells may come from the graft donor.

In this sample, this clonotype turned up many times. The J gene is TRBJ1-5, the V gene TRBV4-3, with D hard to call. Germline CDR1 reads LGHNA; CDR2 reads YSLEER. V lost 0 bases to trimming and J lost 2 bases, with 11 bases between them. This CDR3 contains 16 residues. CDR3 loop: CASSQELLGGNQPQHF. The CDR3 region has the DNA TGCGCCAGCAGCCAAGAATTGTTAGGAGGCAATCAGCCCCAGCATTTT.

This clonotype has a count of ten or more. V gene TRBV27 combines with J gene TRBJ1-1, with D maybe TRBD1 (5 bases). V lost 5 bases, J lost 4 bases, and 11 bases lay in between. The CDR3 is 13 residues long. Germline CDR1 MNHEY, CDR2 SMNVEV (reference sequence). CDR3 nucleotides: TGTGCCAGCAGTAACAGACAGAGCACTGAAGCTTTCTTT. It is translated as CASSNRQSTEAFF.

The chain joins TRBV12-3 or TRBV12-4 to TRBJ2-3; 7 bases match TRBD2. V was pared by 4 bases and J by 1 base, with 5 bases of the junction left unmatched. The CDR3 has 15 residues. The CDR3 is CASSWEGRGTDTQYF. Written as DNA, the CDR3 is TGTGCCAGCAGTTGGGAGGGCAGGGGCACAGATACGCAGTATTTT.

This clonotype was detected ten times or more. V is TRBV10-3 and J is TRBJ1-2; 10 nucleotides line up with TRBD1. The CDR3 is 13 residues long. Germline CDR1 reads ENHRY; CDR2 reads SYGVKD. V shed 6 bases and J 6 bases; nucleotides not matched to a gene: 4. The CDR3 DNA sequence: TGTGCCATCAGCGCGGGACAGGGGAATGGCTACACCTTC. Protein product: CAISAGQGNGYTF.

This clonotype was seen at least ten times. The V and J genes are TRBV28 and TRBJ2-7; D possibly uses TRBD1 or TRBD2 (5 bases each). CDR3 size: 13 residues. V was shortened by 7 bases and J by 5 bases, with 15 bases between the two germline ends. From germline, CDR1 is MDHEN and CDR2 SYDVKM. CDR3 sequence: CASTQVRGDEQYF. In DNA form, the CDR3 reads TGTGCCAGCACACAGGTACGAGGGGACGAGCAGTACTTC.

With regard to this clonotype: This could be a read error, since a much larger clone is one nucleotide away. The rearrangement joins TRBV9 to TRBJ2-1; 7 bases map to TRBD1. The germline gives CDR1 SGDLS, CDR2 YYNGEE. The CDR3 consists of 15 residues. Written as DNA, the CDR3 is TGTGCCAGCAGCGTAGCGGGACAGAGCTACTATGAGCAGTTCTTC. As protein: CASSVAGQSYYEQFF. The variable domain in full, with the rest retrieved from reference TRBV9 and TRBJ2-1, is DSGVTQTPKHLITATGQRVTLRCSPRSGDLSVYWYQQSLDQGLQFLIQYYNGEERAKGNILERFSAQQFPDLHSELNLSSLELGDSALYFCASSVAGQSYYEQFFGPGTRLTVL.

This clonotype has at least ten counts. The V gene is TRBV20-1, the J gene TRBJ1-1, with D tentatively TRBD1 (5 bases). The germline CDR1 and CDR2 sequences are DFQATT and SNEGSKA (reference sequence). This CDR3 region has 14 residues. With 6 bases removed from V and 4 bases from J, the gap between germline ends came to 18 bases. The CDR3 is CSAGGFEMGTEAFF. In DNA form, the CDR3 reads TGCAGTGCCGGGGGATTCGAAATGGGCACTGAAGCTTTCTTT.

At least ten counts were recorded for this clonotype. This chain uses TRBV7-2 with TRBJ2-7; D is ambiguous. Germline loops: CDR1 SGHTA, CDR2 FQGNSA. V lost 1 base to trimming and J lost 2 bases, with 15 bases between them. The CDR3 spans 16 residues. In nucleotides, the CDR3 is TGTGCCAGCAGCTTAGGGGGAACCCTTAAAACCTACGAGCAGTACTTC. Protein product: CASSLGGTLKTYEQYF.

This clonotype was observed at least ten times. The rearrangement joins TRBV12-3 or TRBV12-4 to TRBJ2-7; 9 bases line up with TRBD1. This CDR3 contains 14 residues. Trimming cost V 9 bases and J 0 bases; bases outside gene matches: 6. As DNA, the CDR3 is TGTGCCAGTGGGAAGGGACAGGGCTCCTACGAGCAGTACTTC. Encoded protein: CASGKGQGSYEQYF.

Comments on this clonotype: A read error is possible here, since a much larger clone lies one base away. The chain recombines TRBV5-1 with TRBJ2-3, with D hard to call. This CDR3 is built from 14 residues. Germline V lookup: CDR1 SGHRS, CDR2 YFSETQ. This CDR3 is CASSNSLGTDTKYF. The CDR3 DNA is TGCGCCAGCAGTAATTCATTAGGCACAGATACGAAGTATTTT.

This clonotype showed up many times. The chain recombines TRBV4-3 with TRBJ2-5; 12 nucleotides agree with TRBD2. J was trimmed by 11 bases and V by 0 bases; bases with no gene match: 16. The CDR3 has 18 amino acids. Germline V gene data show CDR1 as LGHNA and CDR2 as YSLEER. The DNA for the CDR3 is TGCGCCAGCAGCCAAGATATTACCAGGACTAGCGGGGCCTACGTACAGTACTTC. Protein product: CASSQDITRTSGAYVQYF.

At least ten counts were recorded for this clonotype. V and J are TRBV29-1 and TRBJ2-3; TRBD2 aligns across 11 bases. The germline gives CDR1 SQVTM, CDR2 ANQGSEA. The V and J ends lost 6 bases and 0 bases, in that order; junction bases with no gene match: 8. The CDR3 length is 16 residues. CDR3 protein: CSVITGTSGSTDTQYF. In nucleotides, the CDR3 is TGCAGCGTGATTACCGGGACTAGCGGAAGCACAGATACGCAGTATTTT.

This clonotype was seen a handful of times. The chain employs TRBV28 and TRBJ2-3, with 9 bases fitting TRBD1. V shed 4 bases and J 3 bases; nucleotides not matched to a gene: 11. CDR1 and CDR2 (germline): MDHEN, SYDVKM. The CDR3 runs to 17 residues. CDR3 residues: CASSSITGTGTTDTQYF. The CDR3 DNA reads TGTGCCAGCAGTTCCATTACCGGGACAGGGACTACAGATACGCAGTATTTT.

The sample holds many counts of this clonotype. The rearrangement joins TRBV12-3 or TRBV12-4 to TRBJ2-3; 10 nucleotides align to TRBD2. The CDR3 covers 16 residues. V trimming: 7 bases; J trimming: 3 bases; junction bases outside the gene matches: 10. CDR3 sequence reads: CASTPGLAGVTDTQYF. The CDR3 nucleotides read TGTGCCAGCACCCCTGGGCTAGCGGGAGTTACAGATACGCAGTATTTT.

This clonotype was counted ten times or more. The V gene is TRBV18, the J gene TRBJ1-1; possible D gene TRBD1, 5 bases. The CDR3 has 15 residues. The germline V gene has CDR1 KGHSH and CDR2 LQKENI. V lost 9 bases, J lost 4 bases, and 21 bases lay in between. CDR3 region: CASYNSRAVGTEAFF. CDR3 bases: TGTGCCAGTTATAACTCCAGGGCGGTGGGCACTGAAGCTTTCTTT.

This clonotype has ten or more counts. V and J are TRBV5-1 and TRBJ2-7; TRBD1 might be the D (7 bases). Germline V CDR1 and CDR2: SGHRS, YFSETQ. The CDR3 totals 17 residues. V was clipped by 4 bases and J by 4 bases, with 24 bases between them. The CDR3 protein is CASSLPGQGGFSYEQYF. The CDR3 region has the DNA TGCGCCAGCAGCCTACCGGGCCAGGGGGGTTTTTCATACGAGCAGTACTTC.

There are many counts of this clonotype. The rearrangement joins TRBV3-1 to TRBJ1-1; 10 nucleotides match TRBD1. The CDR3 is 16 residues long. The junction had 5 bases not matched to a gene; V was cut back by 3 bases and J by 1 base. Germline V CDR1 and CDR2: LGHDT, YNNKEL (reference sequence). The CDR3 here is CASSHRQGAANTEAFF. CDR3 DNA sequence: TGTGCCAGCAGCCATCGACAGGGGGCCGCGAACACTGAAGCTTTCTTT.

In its sample, this clonotype was seen many times. V is TRBV18 and J is TRBJ2-4; 7 nucleotides align to TRBD1. With V trimmed by 5 bases and J by 8 bases, 6 bases remained unmatched. This CDR3 comprises 13 residues. Looked up from germline, CDR1 is KGHSH and CDR2 is LQKENI. The CDR3 sequence is CASSTNRGDIQYF. The CDR3 coding sequence is TGTGCCAGCTCAACAAACAGGGGAGACATTCAGTACTTC. Drawing the rest from reference TRBV18 and TRBJ2-4, the complete variable domain is NAGVMQNPRHLVRRRGQEARLRCSPMKGHSHVYWYRQLPEEGLKFMVYLQKENIIDESGMPKERFSAEFPKEGPSILRIQQVVRGDSAAYFCASSTNRGDIQYFGAGTRLSVL.